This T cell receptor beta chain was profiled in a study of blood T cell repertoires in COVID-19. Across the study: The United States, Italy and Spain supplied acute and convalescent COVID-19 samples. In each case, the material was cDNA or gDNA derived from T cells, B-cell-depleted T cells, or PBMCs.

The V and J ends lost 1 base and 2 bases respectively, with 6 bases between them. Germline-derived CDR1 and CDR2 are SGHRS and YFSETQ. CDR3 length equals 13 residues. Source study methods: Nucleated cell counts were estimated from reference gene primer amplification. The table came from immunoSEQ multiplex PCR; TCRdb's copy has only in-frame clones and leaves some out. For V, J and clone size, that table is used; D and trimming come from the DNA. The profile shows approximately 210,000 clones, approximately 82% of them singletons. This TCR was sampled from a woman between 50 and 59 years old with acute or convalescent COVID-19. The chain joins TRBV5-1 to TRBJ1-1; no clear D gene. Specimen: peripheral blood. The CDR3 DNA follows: TGCGCCAGCAGCTTGTCCGTTAACACTGAAGCTTTCTTT. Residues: CASSLSVNTEAFF.